This entry describes one T cell receptor beta chain. The antigen is unknown. V was shortened by 7 bases and J by 7 bases, with 20 bases between the two germline ends. The CDR3 contains 15 residues. The germline CDR1 and CDR2 sequences are MDHEN and SYDVKM. Through Arm-PCR of CDR3 regions and iRepertoire HTBI primers, TCR beta libraries were built. TCRdb independently ran MiXCR on the multiplex PCR reads; one entry per CDR3 protein. The sample includes about 660,000 distinct CDR3 sequences, approximately 31% of them seen just once. The time point here: persistent/refractory GD, antithyroid drugs over 5 years with positive TRAb. RNA extracted from PBMCs served as the sequencing template. Per American Thyroid Association guidelines, Graves' disease was diagnosed. Patients came from an endocrinology department in Xi'an, China. The entry originates in a study of regulatory T cells in long-lasting Graves disease. Study-level information: Those with persistent Graves' disease had received antithyroid drugs for over 5 years with positive TSH receptor antibodies.

General observations from the study: Preferential use of TRBV28, TRBJ1-2 and TRBJ2-5 was seen in persistent disease.

The sequence came from a female donor with Graves disease. This material consisted of peripheral blood mononuclear cells (PBMCs), taken when the disease was refractory, from a patient treated with antithyroid drugs. The V call is TRBV28, the J call TRBJ1-5; a possible D gene is TRBD1 (5 bases). CDR3 sequence: CASNPPQGIVQPQHF. CDR3 bases: TGTGCCAGCAATCCCCCGCAGGGTATAGTCCAGCCCCAGCATTTT.